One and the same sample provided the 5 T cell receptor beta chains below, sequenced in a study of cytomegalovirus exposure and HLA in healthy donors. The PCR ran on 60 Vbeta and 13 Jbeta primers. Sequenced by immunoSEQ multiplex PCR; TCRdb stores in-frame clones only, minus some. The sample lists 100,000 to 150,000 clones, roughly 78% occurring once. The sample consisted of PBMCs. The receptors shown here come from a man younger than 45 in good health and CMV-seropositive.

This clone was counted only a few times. CDR3 DNA: TGTGCCAGCAGTTTGGACAGGGACGAAAAACTGTTTTTT. This translates into CASSLDRDEKLFF. The rearrangement uses TRBV6-1 and TRBJ1-4; TRBD1 matches at 8 bases. The junction had 4 bases not matched to a gene; V was cut back by 5 bases and J by 8 bases. This CDR3 has 13 residues. Germline-derived CDR1 and CDR2 are MNHNS and SASEGT.

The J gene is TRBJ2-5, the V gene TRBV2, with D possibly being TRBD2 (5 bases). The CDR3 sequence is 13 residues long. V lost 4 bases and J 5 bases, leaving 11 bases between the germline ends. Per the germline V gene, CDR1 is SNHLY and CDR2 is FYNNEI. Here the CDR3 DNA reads TGTGCCAGCAGTGTTGAGGGAATCGAGACCCAGTACTTC. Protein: CASSVEGIETQYF.

CDR3 in amino acids: CASSVERGVLNEQFF. Here the CDR3 DNA reads TGTGCCAGTAGTGTGGAGCGGGGGGTCCTCAATGAGCAGTTCTTC. The chain employs TRBV19 and TRBJ2-1; 9 bases fit TRBD2. Trimming cost V 5 bases and J 6 bases; bases outside gene matches: 8. This CDR3 contains 15 residues. Looked up from germline, CDR1 is LNHDA and CDR2 is SQIVND (reference sequence). The full variable domain, with the rest looked up from reference TRBV19 and TRBJ2-1, is DGGITQSPKYLFRKEGQNVTLSCEQNLNHDAMYWYRQDPGQGLRLIYYSQIVNDFQKGDIAEGYSVSREKKESFPLTVTSAQKNPTAFYLCASSVERGVLNEQFFGPGTRLTVL.

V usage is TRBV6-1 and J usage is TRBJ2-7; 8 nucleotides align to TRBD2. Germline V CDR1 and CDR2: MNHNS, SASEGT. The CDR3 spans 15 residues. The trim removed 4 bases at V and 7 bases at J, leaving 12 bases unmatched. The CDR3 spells CASSVSSGGVLEQYF. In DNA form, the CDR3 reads TGTGCCAGCAGTGTCTCCAGCGGGGGAGTGTTGGAGCAGTACTTC.

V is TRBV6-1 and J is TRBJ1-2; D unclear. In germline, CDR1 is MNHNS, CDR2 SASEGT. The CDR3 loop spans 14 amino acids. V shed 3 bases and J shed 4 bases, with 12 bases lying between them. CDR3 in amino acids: CASSEEVRGYGYTF. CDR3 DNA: TGTGCCAGCAGTGAGGAGGTACGGGGCTATGGCTACACCTTC.